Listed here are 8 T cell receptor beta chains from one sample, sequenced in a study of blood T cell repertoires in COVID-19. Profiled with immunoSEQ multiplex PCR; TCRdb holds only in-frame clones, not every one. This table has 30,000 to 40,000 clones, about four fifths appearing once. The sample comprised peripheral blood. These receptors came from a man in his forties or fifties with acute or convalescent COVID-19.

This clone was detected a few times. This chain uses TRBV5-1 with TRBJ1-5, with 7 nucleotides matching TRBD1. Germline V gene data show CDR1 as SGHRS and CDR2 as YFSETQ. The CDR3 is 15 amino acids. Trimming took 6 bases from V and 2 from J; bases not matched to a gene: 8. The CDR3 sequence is CASTPTGIGNQPQHF. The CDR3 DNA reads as TGCGCCAGCACCCCGACAGGGATCGGCAATCAGCCCCAGCATTTT.

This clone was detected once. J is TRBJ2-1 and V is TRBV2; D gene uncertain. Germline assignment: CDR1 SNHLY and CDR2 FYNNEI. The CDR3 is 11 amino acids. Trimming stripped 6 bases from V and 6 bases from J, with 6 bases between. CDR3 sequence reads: CASSKRNEQFF. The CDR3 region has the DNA TGTGCCAGCAGCAAGCGCAATGAGCAGTTCTTC. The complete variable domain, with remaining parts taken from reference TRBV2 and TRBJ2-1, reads EPEVTQTPSHQVTQMGQEVILRCVPISNHLYFYWYRQILGQKVEFLVSFYNNEISEKSEIFDDQFSVERPDGSNFTLKIRSTKLEDSAMYFCASSKRNEQFFGPGTRLTVL.

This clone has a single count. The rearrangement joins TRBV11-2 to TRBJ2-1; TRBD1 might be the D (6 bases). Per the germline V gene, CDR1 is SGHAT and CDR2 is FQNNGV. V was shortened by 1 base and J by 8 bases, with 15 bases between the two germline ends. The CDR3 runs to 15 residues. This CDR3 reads CASSLGGHSVDEQFF. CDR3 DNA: TGTGCCAGCAGCTTAGGGGGACACAGCGTCGATGAGCAGTTCTTC.

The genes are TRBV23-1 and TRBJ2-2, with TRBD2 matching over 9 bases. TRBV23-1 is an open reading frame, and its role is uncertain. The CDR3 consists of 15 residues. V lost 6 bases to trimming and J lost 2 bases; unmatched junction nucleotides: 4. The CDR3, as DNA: TGCGCCAGCAGGTCTAGCGGGGCTAACACCGGGGAGCTGTTTTTT. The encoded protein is CASRSSGANTGELFF.

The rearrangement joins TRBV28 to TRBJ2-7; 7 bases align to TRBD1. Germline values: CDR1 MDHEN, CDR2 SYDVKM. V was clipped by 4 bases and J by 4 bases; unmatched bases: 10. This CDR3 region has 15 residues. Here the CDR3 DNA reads TGTGCCAGCAGTTCGCCACAGGGGTATCAGTACGAGCAGTACTTC. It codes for CASSSPQGYQYEQYF.

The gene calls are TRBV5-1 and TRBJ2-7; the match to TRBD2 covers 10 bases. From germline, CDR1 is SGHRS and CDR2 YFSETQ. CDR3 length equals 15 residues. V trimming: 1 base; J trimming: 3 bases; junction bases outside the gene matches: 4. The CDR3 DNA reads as TGCGCCAGCAGCTTGACGAGGACTAGCGGCTACGAGCAGTACTTC. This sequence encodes CASSLTRTSGYEQYF. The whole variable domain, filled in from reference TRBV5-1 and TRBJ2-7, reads KAGVTQTPRYLIKTRGQQVTLSCSPISGHRSVSWYQQTPGQGLQFLFEYFSETQRNKGNFPGRFSGRQFSNSRSEMNVSTLELGDSALYLCASSLTRTSGYEQYFGPGTRLTVT.

For the CDR3, the DNA is TGTGCCAGCAGCTTAGTGACAGGGGCCTACAATGAGCAGTTCTTC. Translating it yields CASSLVTGAYNEQFF. This chain uses TRBV11-2 with TRBJ2-1, with 8 bases aligning to TRBD1. This CDR3 is built from 15 residues. V was pared by 1 base and J by 2 bases, with 1 base of the junction left unmatched. Germline V gene lookup returns CDR1 SGHAT and CDR2 FQNNGV.

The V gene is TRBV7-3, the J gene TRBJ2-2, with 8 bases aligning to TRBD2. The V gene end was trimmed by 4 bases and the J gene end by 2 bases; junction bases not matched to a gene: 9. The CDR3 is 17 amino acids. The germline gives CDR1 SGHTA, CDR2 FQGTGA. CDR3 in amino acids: CASSSSGGYANTGELFF. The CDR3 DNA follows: TGTGCCAGCAGCTCCAGCGGGGGCTACGCAAACACCGGGGAGCTGTTTTTT.